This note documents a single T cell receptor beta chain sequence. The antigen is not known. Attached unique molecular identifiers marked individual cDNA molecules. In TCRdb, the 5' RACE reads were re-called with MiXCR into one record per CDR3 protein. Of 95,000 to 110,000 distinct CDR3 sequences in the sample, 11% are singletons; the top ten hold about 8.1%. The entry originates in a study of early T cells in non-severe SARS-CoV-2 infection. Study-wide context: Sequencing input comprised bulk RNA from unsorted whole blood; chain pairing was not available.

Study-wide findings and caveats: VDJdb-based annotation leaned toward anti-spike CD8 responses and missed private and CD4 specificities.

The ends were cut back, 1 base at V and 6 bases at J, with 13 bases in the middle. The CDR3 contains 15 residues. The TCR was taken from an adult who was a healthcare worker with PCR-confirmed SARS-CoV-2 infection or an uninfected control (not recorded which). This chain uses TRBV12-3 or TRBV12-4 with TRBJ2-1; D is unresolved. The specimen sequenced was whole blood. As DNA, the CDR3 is TGTGCCAGCAGTTTAGTTGTAGGCTCGGGCAATGAGCAGTTCTTC. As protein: CASSLVVGSGNEQFF.